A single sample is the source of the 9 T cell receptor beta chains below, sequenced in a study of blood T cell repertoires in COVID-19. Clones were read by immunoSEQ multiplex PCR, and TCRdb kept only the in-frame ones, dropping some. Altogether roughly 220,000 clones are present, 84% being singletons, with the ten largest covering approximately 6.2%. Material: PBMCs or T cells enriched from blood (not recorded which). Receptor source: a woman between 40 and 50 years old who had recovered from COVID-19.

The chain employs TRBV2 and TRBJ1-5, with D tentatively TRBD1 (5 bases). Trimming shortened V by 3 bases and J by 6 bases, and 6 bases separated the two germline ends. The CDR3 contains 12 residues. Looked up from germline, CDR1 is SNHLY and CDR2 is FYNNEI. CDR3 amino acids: CASSDGGQPQHF. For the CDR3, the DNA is TGTGCCAGCAGTGACGGGGGTCAGCCCCAGCATTTT.

CDR3: CASRSGQRNTEAFF. The CDR3 DNA follows: TGTGCCAGCAGAAGCGGACAGAGGAACACTGAAGCTTTCTTT. The chain combines TRBV28 with TRBJ1-1; TRBD1 is a possible D gene (6 bases). Trimming shortened V by 6 bases and J by 1 base, and 12 bases separated the two germline ends. Germline CDR1 and CDR2: MDHEN and SYDVKM. This CDR3 has 14 amino acids.

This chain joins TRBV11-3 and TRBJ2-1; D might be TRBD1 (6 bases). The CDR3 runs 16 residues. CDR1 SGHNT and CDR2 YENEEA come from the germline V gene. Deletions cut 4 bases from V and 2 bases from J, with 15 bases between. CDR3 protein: CASSSPKGVTYNEQFF. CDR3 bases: TGTGCCAGCAGCTCTCCTAAGGGGGTCACCTACAATGAGCAGTTCTTC. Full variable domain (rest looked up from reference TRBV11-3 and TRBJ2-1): EAGVVQSPRYKIIEKKQPVAFWCNPISGHNTLYWYLQNLGQGPELLIRYENEEAVDDSQLPKDRFSAERLKGVDSTLKIQPAELGDSAVYLCASSSPKGVTYNEQFFGPGTRLTVL.

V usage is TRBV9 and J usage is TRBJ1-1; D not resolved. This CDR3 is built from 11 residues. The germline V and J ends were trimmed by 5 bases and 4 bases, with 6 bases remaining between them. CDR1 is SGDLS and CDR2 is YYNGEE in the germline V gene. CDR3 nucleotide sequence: TGTGCCAGCAGATATTGCACTGAAGCTTTCTTT. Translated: CASRYCTEAFF.

In nucleotides, the CDR3 is TGTGCCAGCAGCCCGGGACAGATGGGAGCTTTCTTT. This sequence encodes CASSPGQMGAFF. The chain is built from TRBV3-1 (or the pseudogene TRBV3-2) and TRBJ1-1, with 7 bases identical to TRBD1. With V trimmed by 4 bases and J by 10 bases, 6 bases remained unmatched. The CDR3 is 12 amino acids. Germline CDR1 and CDR2: LGHDT and YNNKEL (reference sequence).

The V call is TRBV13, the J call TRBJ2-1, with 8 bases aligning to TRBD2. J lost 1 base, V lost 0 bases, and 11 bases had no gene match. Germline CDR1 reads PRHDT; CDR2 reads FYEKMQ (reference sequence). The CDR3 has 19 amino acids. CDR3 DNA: TGTGCCAGCAGCTTAGGAGCGGATCCGGGAGGGGGGTCCTACAATGAGCAGTTCTTC. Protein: CASSLGADPGGGSYNEQFF.

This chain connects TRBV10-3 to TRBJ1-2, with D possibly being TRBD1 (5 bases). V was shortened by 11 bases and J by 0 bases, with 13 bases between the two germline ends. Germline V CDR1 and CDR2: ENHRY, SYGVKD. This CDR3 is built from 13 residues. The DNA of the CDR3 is TGTGCCCTTTCGGGGGAGGCTAACTATGGCTACACCTTC. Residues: CALSGEANYGYTF.

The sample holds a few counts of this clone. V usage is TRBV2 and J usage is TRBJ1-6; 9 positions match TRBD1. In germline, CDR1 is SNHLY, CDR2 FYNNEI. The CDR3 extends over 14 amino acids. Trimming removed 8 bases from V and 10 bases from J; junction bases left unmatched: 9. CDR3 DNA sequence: TGTGCCAGCCGGGAACAGGGGGCGGGATCACCCCTCCACTTT. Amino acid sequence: CASREQGAGSPLHF.

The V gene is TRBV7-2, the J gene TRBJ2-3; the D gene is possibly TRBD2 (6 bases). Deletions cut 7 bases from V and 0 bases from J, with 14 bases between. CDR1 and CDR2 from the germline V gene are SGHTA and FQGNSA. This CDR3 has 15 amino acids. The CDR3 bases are TGTGCCAGCACCTCTGACGGGAGTAGCACAGATACGCAGTATTTT. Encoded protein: CASTSDGSSTDTQYF.